This T cell receptor (beta chain) was sequenced for a study of T cells after yellow fever vaccination. CDR3 length: 16 amino acids. Looked up from germline, CDR1 is SGHTA and CDR2 is FQGTGA. Trimming took off 1 base at V and 2 bases at J, with 11 bases between the two ends. TCRdb passed the 5' RACE reads through MiXCR, listing each CDR3 protein once. The data show 300,000 to 350,000 distinct CDR3 sequences, around 4.5% seen once. This clonotype showed up just a few times. Source: PBMCs, taken 15 days after the yellow fever booster vaccination. The sequence was obtained from a man in his late teens or twenties who received the YFV17D yellow fever vaccine. This sequence joins TRBV7-3 and TRBJ2-2; D is perhaps TRBD2 (7 bases). In nucleotides, the CDR3 is TGTGCCAGCAGCTTAATTGCGGGGGCAAACACCGGGGAGCTGTTTTTT. Translated: CASSLIAGANTGELFF.